The text below deals with one T cell receptor (beta chain). Antigen: not known. The PCR employed 60 Vbeta primers together with 13 Jbeta primers. Libraries were prepared by immunoSEQ multiplex PCR; TCRdb keeps only in-frame clonotypes and omits some of them. The sample has 100,000 to 150,000 clones; about 78% are singletons. The data originate from a study of cytomegalovirus exposure and HLA in healthy donors. Study details: Out of 398 genotyped donors, less than 85% belonged to the Caucasian-associated ancestry cluster. Study-level findings and limits: Later work found that TCR association rates differed between HLA loci; DRB1 had the most and HLA-C the fewest. Excluded were some V segments that proved indistinguishable, including TRBV6-2 and TRBV6-3.

This CDR3 spans 14 amino acids. In germline, CDR1 is SQVTM, CDR2 ANQGSEA. V dropped 3 bases and J dropped 5; count of bases not matched to a gene: 7. V is TRBV29-1 and J is TRBJ2-7; 10 bases align to TRBD2. Sequenced: PBMCs. The TCR sequence derives from a female donor in good health and CMV-seronegative. The CDR3 region has the DNA TGCAGCGTTGACCTAGCGGGGGCCGGGGACGAGCAGTACTTC. As protein: CSVDLAGAGDEQYF.